This T cell receptor beta chain comes out of a study of early T cells in non-severe SARS-CoV-2 infection. Looking at the study overall: The study sequenced bulk RNA from unsorted whole blood, with chains unpaired. Study-level findings and limits: The study's VDJdb matching favored anti-spike CD8 responses and missed private and CD4 specificities.

Germline V gene sequence: CDR1 DFQATT, CDR2 SNEGSKA (reference sequence). The CDR3 sequence is 11 residues long. In the library, individual cDNA molecules carried attached unique molecular identifiers. TCRdb re-called the 5' RACE reads through MiXCR, storing one row per CDR3 protein. The data show about 94,000 distinct CDR3 sequences, about 13% seen once. This clonotype has ten or more counts. Its target is unknown. The J gene is TRBJ1-1, the V gene TRBV20-1, with D perhaps TRBD1 (6 bases). The TCR comes from an adult who was a healthcare worker with PCR-confirmed SARS-CoV-2 infection or an uninfected control (not recorded which). The source material was whole blood. The CDR3 coding sequence is TGCAGCCCTAGGGGGAGCACTGAAGCTTTCTTT. Residues: CSPRGSTEAFF.